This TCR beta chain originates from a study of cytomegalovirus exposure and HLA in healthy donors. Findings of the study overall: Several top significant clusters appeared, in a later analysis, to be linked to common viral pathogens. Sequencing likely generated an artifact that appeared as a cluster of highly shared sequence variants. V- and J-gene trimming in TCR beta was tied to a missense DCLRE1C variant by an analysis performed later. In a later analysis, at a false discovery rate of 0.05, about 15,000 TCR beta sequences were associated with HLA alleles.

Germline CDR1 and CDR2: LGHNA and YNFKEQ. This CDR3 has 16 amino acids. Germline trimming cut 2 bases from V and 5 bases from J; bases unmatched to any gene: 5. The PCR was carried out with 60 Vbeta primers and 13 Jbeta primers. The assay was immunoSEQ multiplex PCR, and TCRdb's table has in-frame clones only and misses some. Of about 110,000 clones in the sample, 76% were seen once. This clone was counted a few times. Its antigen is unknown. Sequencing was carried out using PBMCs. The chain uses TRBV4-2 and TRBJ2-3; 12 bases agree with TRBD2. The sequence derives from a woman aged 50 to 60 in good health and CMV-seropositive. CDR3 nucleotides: TGTGCCAGCAGCCAACCTAGCGGGGGGGCCAGAGATACGCAGTATTTT. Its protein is CASSQPSGGARDTQYF.